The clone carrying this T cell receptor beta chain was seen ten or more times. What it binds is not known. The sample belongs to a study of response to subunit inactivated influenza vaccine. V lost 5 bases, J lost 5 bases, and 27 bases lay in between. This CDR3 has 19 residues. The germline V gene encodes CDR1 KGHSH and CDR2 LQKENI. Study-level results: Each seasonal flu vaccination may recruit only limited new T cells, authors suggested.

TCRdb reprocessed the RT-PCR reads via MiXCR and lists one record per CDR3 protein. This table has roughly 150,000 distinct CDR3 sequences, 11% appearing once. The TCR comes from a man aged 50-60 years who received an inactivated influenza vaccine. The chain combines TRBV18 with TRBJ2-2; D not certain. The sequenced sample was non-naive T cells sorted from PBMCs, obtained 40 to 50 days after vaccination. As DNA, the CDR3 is TGTGCCAGCTCAACATCTGACATTTTCATCGCCCCTGCGACCGGGGAGCTGTTTTTT. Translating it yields CASSTSDIFIAPATGELFF.